This entry is about one TCR beta chain. This CDR3 has 16 amino acids. CDR1 and CDR2 from the germline V gene are LGHNA and YNFKEQ. Unmatched junction bases numbered 6, after V lost 1 base and J lost 2 bases. The data stem from a study of blood T cell repertoires in COVID-19. Study overall: Samples of COVID-19 (acute and convalescent) were obtained from the United States, Italy and Spain.

Some clones are missing from TCRdb's copy, which holds only in-frame ones; the method was immunoSEQ multiplex PCR. This table holds a few hundred thousand clones, about 88% found once. The TCR originated in a woman aged 50 to 60 who had recovered from COVID-19. The material sequenced was PBMCs or T cells enriched from blood (not recorded which). The V gene is TRBV4-2, the J gene TRBJ1-2; 8 bases line up with TRBD1. CDR3 amino acids: CASSQAWTGTNYGYTF. The CDR3 DNA reads as TGTGCCAGCAGCCAAGCGTGGACAGGGACCAACTATGGCTACACCTTC.